This is a list of T cell receptor beta chains from one sample in a study of blood T cells in healthy people across ages. A single record per CDR3 protein comes from TCRdb applying MiXCR to the 5' RACE reads. Here the sample spans roughly 900,000 distinct CDR3 sequences, around 48% being singletons. Source material: blood. The receptors shown here come from a young man in good health. Each CDR3 is given with its conserved first and last residue. The order of the fields is J gene, V gene, CDR3 protein.

TRBJ2-7 TRBV20-1 CSASIQGTGAYEQYF
TRBJ2-5 TRBV2 CASSPNGETQYF
TRBJ2-7 TRBV14 CASSQTGGTDSYEQYF
TRBJ1-1 TRBV28 CAGRETGASTEAFF
TRBJ1-5 TRBV28 CASSRQTGGNNQPQHF
TRBJ2-7 TRBV24-1 CATSGTESSYEQYF
TRBJ1-5 TRBV6-2/TRBV6-3 CASSYGVGAQPQHF
TRBJ1-3 TRBV7-9 CASTTRGQENTIYF
TRBJ2-3 TRBV4-1 CASSQVGLGDTQYF
TRBJ2-7 TRBV6-1 CASSEGSIRYEQYF
TRBJ1-2 TRBV2 CASTTRTGPGYTF
TRBJ1-6 TRBV20-1 CSLRGQENSPLHF
TRBJ1-1 TRBV6-5 CASRLQGVHTEAFF
TRBJ2-3 TRBV27 CASSPIGLAERVDTQYF
TRBJ1-1 TRBV5-1 CASSPEKLNTEAFF
- TRBV25-1 CASSESGGRYEQYF
TRBJ2-1 TRBV7-2 CASSLELAGIGSYNEQFF
TRBJ2-3 TRBV20-1 CSARGGRGSTDTQYF
TRBJ2-7 TRBV7-3 CASSSGPRDYEQYF
TRBJ2-3 TRBV28 CASSKTQGPTDTQYF
TRBJ2-3 TRBV11-2 CASSLGTAPTDTQYF
TRBJ2-1 TRBV20-1 CSARRTGVYNEQFF
TRBJ2-1 TRBV5-6 CASSLRSSRLGNEQFF
TRBJ2-7 TRBV20-1 CSARRDWTYEQYF
TRBJ2-6 TRBV20-1 CSARTDRTTGGANVLTF
TRBJ2-7 TRBV5-1 CASSPGQGVTYEQYF
TRBJ2-1 TRBV11-2 CASSLEASVAPYYNEQFF
TRBJ1-2 TRBV6-2/TRBV6-3 CASSYDNNYSYTF
TRBJ2-1 TRBV3-1 CASSHLGRSSYNEQFF
- TRBV7-8 CASSLAPRQGDEQYF
TRBJ2-5 TRBV5-1 CASSVGQSQETQYF
TRBJ2-5 TRBV4-1 CASSRWTREETQYF
TRBJ2-1 TRBV5-1 CASSPGTRILNEQFF
TRBJ1-1 TRBV27 CASSQDSNTEAFF
TRBJ2-5 TRBV29-1 CSVESGQGGTQYF
TRBJ2-6 TRBV7-2 CASSLTSGSGANVLTF
TRBJ2-7 TRBV28 CASSPLPSDSYEQYF
TRBJ2-1 TRBV6-2/TRBV6-3 CASSRPQVQLFF
TRBJ2-3 TRBV6-5 CASRRQGAQYF
TRBJ1-1 TRBV4-3 CASSQDFAGSNTEAFF
TRBJ2-3 TRBV15 CATSREGRYTDTQYF
- TRBV20-1 CSAHGRRGETQYF
TRBJ1-2 TRBV28 CASRPTLGTGDIGYTF
TRBJ2-1 TRBV6-4 CASSDTASGSYNEQFF
TRBJ1-1 TRBV7-9 CASSSTDRAGTEAFF
TRBJ1-1 TRBV9 CASSGTGGAGYTEAFF
TRBJ1-2 TRBV4-2 CASSGTGRVHGYTF
TRBJ2-5 TRBV20-1 CSARPGAETQYF
TRBJ2-1 TRBV3-1 CASSQGLGLNEQFF
TRBJ2-3 TRBV4-3 CASSQAGIGGYTDTQYF
TRBJ1-6 TRBV6-1 CASSRNGQANSPLHF
TRBJ1-1 TRBV6-1 CASSITENTEAFF
TRBJ2-6 TRBV5-6 CASSFSPMGPGANVLTF
TRBJ2-7 TRBV28 CASSFGPSYEQYF
TRBJ2-3 TRBV5-1 CASSSLTSGVTDTQYF
TRBJ2-1 TRBV29-1 CSVTTGVNNEQFF
TRBJ2-1 TRBV12-3/TRBV12-4 CASTLNGEQFF
TRBJ2-5 TRBV12-3/TRBV12-4 CASSLGLKGTQYF